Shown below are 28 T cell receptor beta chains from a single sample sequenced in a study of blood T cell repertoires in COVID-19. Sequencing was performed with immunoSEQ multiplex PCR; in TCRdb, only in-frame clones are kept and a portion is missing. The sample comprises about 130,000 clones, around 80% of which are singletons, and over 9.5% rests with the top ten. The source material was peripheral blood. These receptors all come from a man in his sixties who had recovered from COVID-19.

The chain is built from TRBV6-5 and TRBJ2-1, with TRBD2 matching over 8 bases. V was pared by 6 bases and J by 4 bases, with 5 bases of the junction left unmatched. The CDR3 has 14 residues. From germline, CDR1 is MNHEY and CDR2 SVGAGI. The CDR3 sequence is CASSIAGPYNEQFF. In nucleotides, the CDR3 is TGTGCCAGCAGCATAGCGGGACCTTACAATGAGCAGTTCTTC.

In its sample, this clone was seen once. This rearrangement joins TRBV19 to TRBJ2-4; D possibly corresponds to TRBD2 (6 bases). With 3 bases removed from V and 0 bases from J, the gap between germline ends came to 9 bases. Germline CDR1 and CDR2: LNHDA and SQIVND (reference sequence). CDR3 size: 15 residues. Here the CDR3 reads CASSMQGLAKNIQYF. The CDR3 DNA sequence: TGTGCCAGTAGTATGCAGGGACTAGCCAAAAACATTCAGTACTTC.

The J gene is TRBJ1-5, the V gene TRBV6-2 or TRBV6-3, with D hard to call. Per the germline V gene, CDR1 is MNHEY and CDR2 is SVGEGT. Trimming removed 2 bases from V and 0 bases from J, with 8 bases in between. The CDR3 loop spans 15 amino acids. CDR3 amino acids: CASSYGQNSNQPQHF. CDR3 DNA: TGTGCCAGCAGTTACGGGCAGAATAGCAATCAGCCCCAGCATTTT.

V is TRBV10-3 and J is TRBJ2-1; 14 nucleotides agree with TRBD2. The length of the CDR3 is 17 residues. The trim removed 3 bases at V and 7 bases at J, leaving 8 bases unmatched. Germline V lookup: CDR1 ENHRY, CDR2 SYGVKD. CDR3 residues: CAISDMGTSGGGNEQFF. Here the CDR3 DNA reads TGTGCCATCAGTGACATGGGGACTAGCGGGGGAGGTAATGAGCAGTTCTTC.

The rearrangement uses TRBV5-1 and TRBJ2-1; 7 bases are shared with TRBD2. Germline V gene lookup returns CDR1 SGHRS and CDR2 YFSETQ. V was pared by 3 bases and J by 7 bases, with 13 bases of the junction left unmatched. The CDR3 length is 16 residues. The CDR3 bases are TGCGCCAGCAGCTCGGGAGGACTAGGAGGATTGAATGAGCAGTTCTTC. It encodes CASSSGGLGGLNEQFF.

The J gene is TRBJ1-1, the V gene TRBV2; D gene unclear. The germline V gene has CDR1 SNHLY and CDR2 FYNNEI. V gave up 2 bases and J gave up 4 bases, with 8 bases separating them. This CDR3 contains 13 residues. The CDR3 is CASSELAATEAFF. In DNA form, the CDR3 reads TGTGCCAGCAGTGAATTGGCGGCCACTGAAGCTTTCTTT.

CDR3 amino acids: CASSFLVTGELFF. As DNA, the CDR3 is TGTGCCAGCAGTTTCCTAGTGACCGGGGAGCTGTTTTTT. The chain combines TRBV6-2 or TRBV6-3 with TRBJ2-2, with unresolved D. Trimming pared 4 bases from V and 5 bases from J, leaving 8 bases between. CDR1 is MNHEY, CDR2 SVGEGT, per germline. The CDR3 totals 13 residues.

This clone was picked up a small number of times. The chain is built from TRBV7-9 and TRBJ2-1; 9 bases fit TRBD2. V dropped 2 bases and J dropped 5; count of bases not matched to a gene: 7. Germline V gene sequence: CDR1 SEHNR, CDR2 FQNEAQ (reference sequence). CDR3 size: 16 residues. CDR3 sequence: CASSLSGASGDNEQFF. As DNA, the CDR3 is TGTGCCAGCAGCTTAAGTGGGGCTAGCGGGGACAATGAGCAGTTCTTC.

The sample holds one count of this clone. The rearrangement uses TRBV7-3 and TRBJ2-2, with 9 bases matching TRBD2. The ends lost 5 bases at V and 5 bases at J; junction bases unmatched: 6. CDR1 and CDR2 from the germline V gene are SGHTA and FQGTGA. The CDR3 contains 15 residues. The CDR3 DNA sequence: TGTGCCAGCAGCACAGCGGGGGGTCAAACCGGGGAGCTGTTTTTT. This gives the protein CASSTAGGQTGELFF. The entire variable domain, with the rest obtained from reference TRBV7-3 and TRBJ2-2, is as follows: GAGVSQTPSNKVTEKGKYVELRCDPISGHTALYWYRQSLGQGPEFLIYFQGTGAADDSGLPNDRFFAVRPEGSVSTLKIQRTERGDSAVYLCASSTAGGQTGELFFGEGSRLTVL.

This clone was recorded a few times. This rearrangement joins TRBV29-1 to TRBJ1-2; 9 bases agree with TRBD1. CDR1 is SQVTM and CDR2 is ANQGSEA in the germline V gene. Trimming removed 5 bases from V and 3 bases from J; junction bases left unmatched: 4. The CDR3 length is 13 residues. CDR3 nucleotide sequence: TGCAGCGTTATACAGGGGGCGGACTATGGCTACACCTTC. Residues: CSVIQGADYGYTF.

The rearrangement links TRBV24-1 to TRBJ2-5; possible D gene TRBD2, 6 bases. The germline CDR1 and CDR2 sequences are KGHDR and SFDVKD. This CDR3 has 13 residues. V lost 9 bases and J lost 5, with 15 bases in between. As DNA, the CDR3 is TGTGCCACCTGTGCGGGATATGGGGAGACCCAGTACTTC. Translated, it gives CATCAGYGETQYF.

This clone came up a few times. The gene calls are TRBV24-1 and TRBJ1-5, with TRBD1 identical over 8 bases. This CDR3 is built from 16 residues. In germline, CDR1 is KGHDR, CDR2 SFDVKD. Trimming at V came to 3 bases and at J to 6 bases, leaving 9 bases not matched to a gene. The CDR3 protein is CATSDPQGALFQPQHF. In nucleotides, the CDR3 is TGTGCCACCAGTGATCCCCAGGGGGCTCTGTTTCAGCCCCAGCATTTT.

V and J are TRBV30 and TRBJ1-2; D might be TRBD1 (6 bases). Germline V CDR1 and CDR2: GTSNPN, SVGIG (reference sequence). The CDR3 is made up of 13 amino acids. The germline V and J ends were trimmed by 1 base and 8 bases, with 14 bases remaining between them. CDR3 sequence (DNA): TGTGCCTGGAGTGCGGGACAAACGGGAGGCTACACCTTC. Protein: CAWSAGQTGGYTF.

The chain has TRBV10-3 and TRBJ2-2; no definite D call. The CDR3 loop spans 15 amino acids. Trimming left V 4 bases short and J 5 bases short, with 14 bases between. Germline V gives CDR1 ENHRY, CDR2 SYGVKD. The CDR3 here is CAISVGQSGTGELFF. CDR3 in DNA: TGTGCCATCAGTGTAGGCCAATCCGGGACCGGGGAGCTGTTTTTT.

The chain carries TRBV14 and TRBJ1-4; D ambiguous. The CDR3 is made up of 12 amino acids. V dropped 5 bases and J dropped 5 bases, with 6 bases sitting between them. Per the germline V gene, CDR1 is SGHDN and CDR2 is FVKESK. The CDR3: CASSGRNEKLFF. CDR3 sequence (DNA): TGTGCCAGCAGCGGCAGAAATGAAAAACTGTTTTTT.

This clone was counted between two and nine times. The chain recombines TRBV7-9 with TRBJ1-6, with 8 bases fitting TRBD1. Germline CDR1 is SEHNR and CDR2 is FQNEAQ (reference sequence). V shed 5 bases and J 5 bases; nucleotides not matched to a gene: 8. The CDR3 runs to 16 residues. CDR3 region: CASSRNRGKNNSPLHF. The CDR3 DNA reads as TGTGCCAGCAGCCGTAACAGGGGGAAGAATAATTCACCCCTCCACTTT.

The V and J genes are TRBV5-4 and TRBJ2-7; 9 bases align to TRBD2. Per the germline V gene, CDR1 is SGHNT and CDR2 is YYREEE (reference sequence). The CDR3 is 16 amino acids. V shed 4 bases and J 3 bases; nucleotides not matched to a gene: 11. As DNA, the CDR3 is TGTGCCAGCAGCCCCTTGGGCGGGGGGGATTTCTACGAGCAGTACTTC. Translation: CASSPLGGGDFYEQYF.

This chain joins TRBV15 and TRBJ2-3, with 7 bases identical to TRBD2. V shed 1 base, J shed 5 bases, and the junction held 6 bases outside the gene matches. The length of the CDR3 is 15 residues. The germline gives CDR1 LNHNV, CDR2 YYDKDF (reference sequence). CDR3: CATSRAGGRGDTQYF. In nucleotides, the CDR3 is TGTGCCACCAGCAGAGCGGGAGGAAGAGGAGATACGCAGTATTTT.

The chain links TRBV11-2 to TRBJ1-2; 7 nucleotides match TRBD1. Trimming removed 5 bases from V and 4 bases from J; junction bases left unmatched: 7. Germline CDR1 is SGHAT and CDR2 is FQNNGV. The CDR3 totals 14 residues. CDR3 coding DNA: TGTGCCAGCAGCGCCGACAGGGATGCCTATGGCTACACCTTC. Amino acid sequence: CASSADRDAYGYTF.

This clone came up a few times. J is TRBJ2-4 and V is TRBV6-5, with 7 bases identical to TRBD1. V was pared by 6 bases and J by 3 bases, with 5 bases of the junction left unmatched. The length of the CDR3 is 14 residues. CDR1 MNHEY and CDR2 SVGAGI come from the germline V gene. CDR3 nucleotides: TGTGCCAGCAGGAACGGGGACAGCAAAAACATTCAGTACTTC. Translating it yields CASRNGDSKNIQYF.

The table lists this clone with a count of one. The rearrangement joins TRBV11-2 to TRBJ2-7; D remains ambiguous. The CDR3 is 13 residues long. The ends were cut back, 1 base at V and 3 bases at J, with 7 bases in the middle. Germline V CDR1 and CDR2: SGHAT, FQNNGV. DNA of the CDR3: TGTGCCAGCAGCTTAGGTCGCGTCTACGAGCAGTACTTC. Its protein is CASSLGRVYEQYF. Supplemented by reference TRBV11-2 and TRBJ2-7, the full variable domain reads EAGVAQSPRYKIIEKRQSVAFWCNPISGHATLYWYQQILGQGPKLLIQFQNNGVVDDSQLPKDRFSAERLKGVDSTLKIQPAKLEDSAVYLCASSLGRVYEQYFGPGTRLTVT.

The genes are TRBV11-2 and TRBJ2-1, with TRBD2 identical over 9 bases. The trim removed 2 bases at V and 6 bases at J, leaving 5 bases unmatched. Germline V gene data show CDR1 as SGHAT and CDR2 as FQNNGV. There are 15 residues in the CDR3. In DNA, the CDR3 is TGTGCCAGCAGCTTAATGTCTAGCGGGGCCAATGAGCAGTTCTTC. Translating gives CASSLMSSGANEQFF.

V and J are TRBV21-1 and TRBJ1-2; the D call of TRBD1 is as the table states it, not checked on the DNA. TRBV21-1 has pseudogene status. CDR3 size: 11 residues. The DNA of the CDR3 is TGTGCCAGCCCTAGACAGTTGGGCTACACCTTC. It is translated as CASPRQLGYTF.

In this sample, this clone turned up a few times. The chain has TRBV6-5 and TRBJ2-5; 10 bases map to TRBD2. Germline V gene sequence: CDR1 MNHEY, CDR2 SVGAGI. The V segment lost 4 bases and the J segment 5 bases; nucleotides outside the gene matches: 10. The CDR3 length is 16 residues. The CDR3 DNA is TGTGCCAGCAGTTCCTACTCTAGCGGGGGTCCGGAGACCCAGTACTTC. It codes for CASSSYSSGGPETQYF.

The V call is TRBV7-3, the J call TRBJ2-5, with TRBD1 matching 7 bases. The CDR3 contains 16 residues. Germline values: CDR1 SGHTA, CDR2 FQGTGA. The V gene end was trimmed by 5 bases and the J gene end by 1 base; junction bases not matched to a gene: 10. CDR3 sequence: CASSTTRTGPQETQYF. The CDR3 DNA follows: TGTGCCAGCAGCACCACTCGGACAGGACCCCAAGAGACCCAGTACTTC.

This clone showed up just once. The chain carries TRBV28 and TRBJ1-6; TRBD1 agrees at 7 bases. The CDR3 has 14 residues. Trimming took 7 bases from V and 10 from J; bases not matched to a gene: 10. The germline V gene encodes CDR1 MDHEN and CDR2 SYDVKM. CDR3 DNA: TGTGCCAGCACCCCGACAGGGCTAGACTCACCCCTCCACTTT. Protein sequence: CASTPTGLDSPLHF.

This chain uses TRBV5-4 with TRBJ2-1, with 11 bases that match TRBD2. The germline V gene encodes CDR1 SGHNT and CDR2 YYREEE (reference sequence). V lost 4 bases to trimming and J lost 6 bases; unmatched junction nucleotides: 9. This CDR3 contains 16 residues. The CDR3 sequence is CASSPGSGTSGNEQFF. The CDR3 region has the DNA TGTGCCAGCAGCCCCGGGTCCGGGACTAGCGGCAATGAGCAGTTCTTC.

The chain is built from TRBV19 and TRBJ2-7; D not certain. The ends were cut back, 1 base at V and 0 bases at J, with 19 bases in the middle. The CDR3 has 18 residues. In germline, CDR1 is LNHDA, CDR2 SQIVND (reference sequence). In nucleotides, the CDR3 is TGTGCCAGTAGTATAGCGAGCCTCGCGCTGTCGCCCTCCTACGAGCAGTACTTC. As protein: CASSIASLALSPSYEQYF.